This T cell receptor (beta chain) was observed in a study of T cell responses to AZD1222 COVID-19 vaccine. Study-wide results and limits: Seropositivity was recorded at baseline in only a handful of AZD1222 recipients. Dominant at 160-218 and 743-854, vaccine-associated CD4 TCRs also spanned spike.

CDR3 length equals 13 residues. Germline loops: CDR1 SGHKS, CDR2 YYEKEE (reference sequence). Trimming left V 4 bases short and J 6 bases short, with 13 bases between. Here immunoSEQ multiplex PCR was the method, and the copy in TCRdb shows in-frame clones only, minus some. The sample has 90,000 to 150,000 clones, roughly 88% seen once. In regard to this clone: The antigen is undetermined.

The sequence was obtained from an adult in good health. The chain couples TRBV5-5 to TRBJ1-2, with D hard to call. The source material was peripheral blood, sampled on day 0 of AZD1222 vaccination. For the CDR3, the DNA is TGTGCCAGCAGCCCGTCCCAAGTTGATGGCTACACCTTC. Residues: CASSPSQVDGYTF.